This T cell receptor (beta chain) is from a study of cytomegalovirus exposure and HLA in healthy donors (TCRdb year 2017). Context from the whole study: According to an earlier analysis of 450 to 650 of the donors, about 179 million T cells yielded 95 million to 140 million unique TCR beta sequences and 276 Gb of sequence data. A later analysis re-examined previously published TCR beta repertoires from roughly 650 donors and added high-resolution HLA genotyping to investigate patterns of TCR occurrence. An early release covering more than 500 HLA-typed donors comprised approximately 290 gigabases of sequencing data and tens of millions of unique TCR sequences. To decide whether each TCR beta V gene segment behaved as functional or pseudogenic, an earlier analysis of approximately 600 of the donors relied on high-throughput TCR beta sequencing. Alongside the repertoire data, information on donor age, sex, ethnicity and CMV serostatus was compiled. The genetic ancestry cluster associated with self-reported Caucasian donors included 80% to 90% of the roughly 360 genotyped donors. HLA typing included class I and class II loci at four-digit resolution. Besides the first cohort of some 670 subjects, a separate validation cohort made up of 120 different subjects was used. The study aimed to test whether cataloging public T cell receptors could reveal signatures of past pathogen exposure. Across 300 to 500 genotyped donors of the cohort, an average of about 240,000 unique TCR beta nucleotide sequences per donor were sequenced, and 15% to 20% of those sequences were non-productive. The study used immunosequencing to profile the T cell repertoires of around 600 subjects and linked those repertoires to cytomegalovirus serostatus. Four to six DR-DQ haplotypes were handled as single units for association and clustering, since linkage in the cohort was strong. Every discovery cohort repertoire had been produced on one sequencing platform. Typing coverage differed by locus: A, B, C, DRB1 and DQB1 were typed in about 620-640 donors, DQA1 in 500 to 550, DPA1 in 600 to 610, and DPB1 in just under 490. To predict cytomegalovirus infection status, the study combined high-throughput TCR immunosequencing, statistical association of individual TCRs with disease status, and machine learning. In a later genetic analysis, genome-wide SNP genotypes for about three fifths of the roughly 670 donors were used, and that subset was treated as a discovery cohort. Rather than using new phenotypic data, the later analysis identified candidate immune exposures from TCR beta sequences and from how often those sequences occurred across donors. Broad study findings and their caveats: HLA typing was unavailable for some donors at each locus, so association tests used only the typed subset. The study gave a list of under 200 TCR beta chains associated with cytomegalovirus. A further reported finding was that TCR beta sequences accurately predicted the HLA-A and HLA-B alleles for most subjects in the first cohort. A later analysis found that HLA-associated TCR beta chains were more clonally expanded and had lower generation probabilities than equally common non-associated chains. In this cohort, only TCR beta chains were sequenced, and detectable features were limited by the absence of alpha or paired-chain data. Because counts were too low, about 15 rarely observed V segments, including chromosome 9 orphons, were left out of the earlier analysis of several hundred of the donors. It was suggested by the authors that the approach could potentially be generalized to other disease states and immunological phenotypes. A later genetic analysis associated a missense DCLRE1C variant with V-gene and J-gene trimming of TCR beta chains, and an independent cohort replicated the association. In an earlier analysis of around 600 of the donors, most TCR beta V segments appeared in productive rearrangements about 87% or about 30% of the time, broadly matching IMGT annotations. In a later analysis, most CMV-associated TCR beta chains were found to appear HLA-restricted, with HLA associations seemingly driven largely by CMV exposure. A few of the identified cytomegalovirus-associated TCR beta chains were confirmed in vitro to be specific for cytomegalovirus antigens. Cytomegalovirus status was reported to be diagnosed by the classifier with high specificity and sensitivity in both the original and validation cohorts. According to a later analysis, TCR association rates differed among HLA loci, with DRB1 alleles showing the most associated TCRs and HLA-C alleles showing the fewest. In a later genetic analysis, fewer N-insertions in productive TCRs were reported among donors in an Asian-associated ancestry cluster than the roughly 700-donor mean. Strong co-occurrence of HLA alleles, especially DR and DQ, made assigning TCR associations to individual alleles difficult. In a later analysis, several top co-occurrence clusters were reported to appear linked to parvovirus B19, influenza, CMV and Epstein-Barr virus. CMV serostatus was the only immune exposure information available for the cohort. Correlated functional status among segregating V segments might reflect linkage disequilibrium, but an unknown experimental factor could not be ruled out. While some public TCRs were present in many individuals, most TCR sequences turned up only very rarely across donors. A cluster of highly shared sequence variants was judged likely to represent a technical artifact of the sequencing pipeline. A later analysis associated 16,951 TCR beta sequences with specific HLA alleles at a false discovery rate of 0.05. Roughly uniform sequencing depth across donors was assumed in presence/absence analyses, although this assumption may not hold.

The cohort consisted of fewer than 700 healthy bone marrow donors. Cohort members were all nominally healthy when sampled, although unrecorded immune exposures were likely present. The donor tested CMV seronegative, placing the donor among the 350 or so seronegative members of the cohort. A peripheral blood sample was provided by each donor, and peripheral blood mononuclear cells were used for TCR beta sequencing. The Qiagen DNeasy Blood Extraction Kit was used to extract genomic DNA from the blood cell samples. Libraries were prepared through the immunoSEQ multiplex PCR assay. The multiplex PCR relied on a mix of 60 forward primers for TCR Vbeta segments and 13 reverse primers for TCR Jbeta segments. The CDR3 region of rearranged TCR beta genes was amplified from genomic DNA by a multiplex PCR assay. On the Illumina HiSeq System, the amplified TCR beta libraries were sequenced as 87-base-pair reads. Per the authors' processing: A later analysis counted tens of millions of unique TCR beta chains across the 500 to 850 repertoires, and 10 million to 11 million of these chains were shared by at least two donors. Raw reads were error-corrected and collapsed into unique sequences by a nearest-neighbor algorithm in which closely related sequences were merged to remove PCR and sequencing errors. Alignment of CDR3 sequences to IMGT reference sequences was used to assign V, D and J gene segments. Each retained sequence needed at least a six-nucleotide match to both a V gene segment and a J gene segment. Rearrangements were classified as productive when the CDR3 lacked stop codons and remained in frame with V and J, and all other rearrangements were classified as non-productive. CDR3 was defined according to IMGT convention as the region running from the second conserved V-encoded cysteine to the conserved J-encoded phenylalanine. Sequences without an unambiguous match to a single V gene segment were excluded from the earlier analysis of a few hundred of the donors. In an earlier analysis of almost 600 of the donors, a V segment was called functional when productive rearrangements were above 56.7%, and segregating when the standard deviation between donors exceeded 5%. A statistical classification framework was developed to diagnose cytomegalovirus status using the catalog of TCR beta chain sequences. In a later analysis, TCR nucleotide sequences were compared against IMGT/GENE-DB human TR gene sequences so that V and J genes could be assigned. In a later analysis, CDR3 sequences and most-parsimonious VDJ recombination scenarios were assigned using the TCRdist pipeline. A later analysis defined each TCR beta chain by its CDR3 amino acid sequence plus V-gene family, and excluded reads lacking a unique V-gene family. As a way to deal with suspected cross-contamination and a sequencing artifact, a later analysis dropped 500 to 700 nucleotide sequences that were highly shared and had low generation probability. In a later analysis, a clonal expansion index for each public chain was calculated from normalized within-repertoire ranks of inferred template counts. Generation probabilities in a later analysis came from a VDJ recombination model fitted to out-of-frame rearrangements, and those results were checked against IGoR. In a later analysis, hypergeometric tests were used to score TCR-TCR, TCR-HLA and TCR-CMV co-occurrence, with a repertoire-size bias correction applied to TCR pairs. In a later analysis, false discovery rates were estimated by permuting HLA or CMV assignments 20 times. A later analysis grouped co-occurring TCRs with DBSCAN, adding TCRdist sequence similarity when clustering within HLA-allele-positive subsets. Co-occurrence clustering excluded repertoires with fewer than 30,000 or more than 120,000 public chains, plus five with anomalous nucleotide sharing. In TCRdb, the immuneACCESS table is reduced to in-frame sequences with V and J assigned. These tables do not hold every clone; where another copy was compared, an unresolved V gene accounts for under half, and the others remain unexplained. The D gene and trimming were derived from the DNA, and the V and J assignments and clone size from that table. In all, the sample holds roughly 100,000 clones, and around 85% of those were seen once. Jointly, the top ten make up approximately 3.7% of the sample.

On this clone: Its antigen is currently not known. The sample holds no much larger clone one base away, and base qualities are not on file.

The material sequenced was PBMCs. This clonotype was sampled from a man in his fifties or sixties in good health and CMV-seronegative.

The CDR3 region reads CASSLFGMGGSNEKLFF. The nucleotides are TGTGCCAGCAGCTTGTTCGGAATGGGAGGGAGTAATGAAAAACTGTTTTTT. This receptor chain uses TRBV5-6 and TRBJ1-4, with no confident D gene call. CDR1 is given as SGHDT and CDR2 as YYEEEE, both from the germline V gene. The junction carries 17 bases between V and J, which are trimmed by 1 base and 4 bases respectively. From the cysteine through the phenylalanine, the CDR3 covers 17 amino acids. The retained sequence is limited to the CDR3, 51 bases, with the frame set at the first base.